This TCR beta chain originates from a study of blood T cell repertoires in COVID-19. Study summary: COVID-19 samples, acute and convalescent, were from the United States, Italy and Spain. PBMCs, B-cell-depleted T cells, or T cells provided the cDNA or gDNA that made up the material.

The protocol was immunoSEQ multiplex PCR, while the TCRdb copy is restricted to in-frame clones and leaves out a portion. This sample carries 60,000 to 75,000 clones, approximately 89% of them seen once, and the ten largest clones take roughly a third. Notes on this clone: A junction boundary mismatches the germline segment, possibly from a read error.

Sequenced sample: peripheral blood. The sequence came from a woman older than 75 with active or convalescent COVID-19.

The CDR3, as DNA: TGTGCCATCGGGGTAGGCTACGATGAGCAGTTCTTC. Translating it yields CAIGVGYDEQFF. V usage is TRBV7-9 and J usage is TRBJ2-1, with TRBD2 as a possible D gene (5 bases). CDR3 length equals 12 residues. Per germline, CDR1 SEHNR and CDR2 FQNEAQ (reference sequence).